The 30 T cell receptor beta chains in this list originate from one sample, sequenced in a study of cytomegalovirus exposure and HLA in healthy donors. PCR primers comprised 60 Vbeta and 13 Jbeta primers. The table came from immunoSEQ multiplex PCR; TCRdb's copy has only in-frame clones and leaves some out. The sample lists 160,000 or so clones, 86% occurring once. Sample: PBMCs. The receptors were gathered from a woman aged 18 to 35 in good health and CMV-seronegative.

This chain links TRBV28 with TRBJ1-2; perhaps TRBD1 as D (5 bases). Germline V lookup: CDR1 MDHEN, CDR2 SYDVKM. The V and J ends lost 2 bases and 3 bases respectively, with 10 bases between them. The CDR3 runs 14 residues. CDR3 DNA sequence: TGTGCCAGCAGTTTACCGGGGGGGGACTATGGCTACACCTTC. It specifies CASSLPGGDYGYTF.

The J gene is TRBJ1-1, the V gene TRBV30; the D gene is possibly TRBD1 (5 bases). The germline V gene encodes CDR1 GTSNPN and CDR2 SVGIG (reference sequence). The CDR3 extends over 14 amino acids. Trimming stripped 0 bases from V and 7 bases from J, with 15 bases between. This CDR3 reads CAWSVLQGLSEAFF. The CDR3 coding sequence is TGTGCCTGGAGTGTACTTCAGGGACTTAGTGAAGCTTTCTTT.

V and J are TRBV7-2 and TRBJ2-2; TRBD2 matches 10 bases. Germline CDR1 is SGHTA and CDR2 is FQGNSA. The CDR3 length is 18 residues. V shed 0 bases and J 8 bases; nucleotides not matched to a gene: 12. The CDR3 region is CASSLAGRSSGGPGELFF. In nucleotides, the CDR3 is TGTGCCAGCAGCTTAGCTGGCCGGTCTAGCGGGGGCCCGGGGGAGCTGTTTTTT.

The V and J genes are TRBV18 and TRBJ1-6, with D possibly matching TRBD1 (6 bases). Germline CDR1 KGHSH, CDR2 LQKENI. This CDR3 is built from 15 residues. The ends were cut back, 3 bases at V and 3 bases at J, with 9 bases in the middle. CDR3 in amino acids: CASSPGQNYNSPLHF. The CDR3 DNA follows: TGTGCCAGCTCACCCGGACAGAACTATAATTCACCCCTCCACTTT.

The CDR3 DNA follows: TGTGCCAGCAGCTTAGACGGGGCAGGACTATACAATGAGCAGTTCTTC. It translates to CASSLDGAGLYNEQFF. The chain couples TRBV11-1 to TRBJ2-1, with D tentatively TRBD2 (6 bases). The V and J ends lost 1 base and 4 bases respectively, with 14 bases between them. Germline CDR1 and CDR2: SGHAT and FQDESV (reference sequence). The CDR3 covers 16 residues. Filled out from reference TRBV11-1 and TRBJ2-1, the complete variable domain reads EAEVAQSPRYKITEKSQAVAFWCDPISGHATLYWYRQILGQGPELLVQFQDESVVDDSQLPKDRFSAERLKGVDSTLKIQPAELGDSAMYLCASSLDGAGLYNEQFFGPGTRLTVL.

The chain recombines TRBV6-6 with TRBJ2-7; D gene uncertain. The CDR3 extends over 14 amino acids. V lost 1 base to trimming and J lost 7 bases, with 14 bases between them. Per germline, CDR1 MNHNY and CDR2 SVGAGI (reference sequence). The CDR3 region has the DNA TGTGCCAGCAGTTACTATGGCAGGTTAGGAGAGCAGTACTTC. Translating gives CASSYYGRLGEQYF.

The V gene is TRBV5-1, the J gene TRBJ2-5; TRBD2 aligns across 10 bases. Per the germline V gene, CDR1 is SGHRS and CDR2 is YFSETQ. With 0 bases clipped from V and 5 bases from J, the junction kept 13 bases outside the gene matches. The CDR3 runs to 18 residues. The CDR3 DNA sequence: TGCGCCAGCAGCTTGGGTGGGCTAGCGGGAGTACGGAGGGAGACCCAGTACTTC. Encoded protein: CASSLGGLAGVRRETQYF.

The chain has TRBV6-6 and TRBJ2-7; D remains unclear. V lost 5 bases, J lost 3 bases, and 14 bases lay in between. Germline-derived CDR1 and CDR2 are MNHNY and SVGAGI (reference sequence). The CDR3 is 14 amino acids. Written as DNA, the CDR3 is TGTGCCAGCAGTCTCACCTTGGGCAGCTACGAGCAGTACTTC. It is translated as CASSLTLGSYEQYF.

The CDR3 coding sequence is TGTGCCAGCAGTTACTTAAGACAGGGGATCACTGAAGCTTTCTTT. Its protein product is CASSYLRQGITEAFF. The chain employs TRBV6-5 and TRBJ1-1, with 8 bases aligning to TRBD1. Unmatched junction bases numbered 5, after V lost 1 base and J lost 4 bases. The CDR3 length is 15 residues. Germline CDR1 is MNHEY and CDR2 is SVGAGI.

The chain carries TRBV4-1 and TRBJ2-7; TRBD1 is a possible D gene (5 bases). V lost 4 bases and J lost 6, with 13 bases in between. This CDR3 has 13 residues. Germline assignment: CDR1 MGHRA and CDR2 YSYEKL. The CDR3 region has the DNA TGCGCCAGCAGCCCCCTGGGGCCCTCCGAGCAGTACTTC. Its translation is CASSPLGPSEQYF.

The chain combines TRBV27 with TRBJ1-4; D is uncertain. The V gene's germline CDR1 is MNHEY and CDR2 SMNVEV (reference sequence). The CDR3 is 13 residues long. V lost 3 bases, J lost 6 bases, and 8 bases lay in between. CDR3 nucleotides: TGTGCCAGCAGTTTGGTACTCGATGAAAAACTGTTTTTT. Translation gives CASSLVLDEKLFF.

The chain uses TRBV19 and TRBJ2-7, with D possibly matching TRBD2 (6 bases). CDR1 and CDR2 from the germline V gene are LNHDA and SQIVND (reference sequence). Between the trimmed V and J ends, which lost 1 base and 4 bases, there was a span of 11 bases. The CDR3 consists of 14 residues. DNA of the CDR3: TGTGCCAGTAGTATAGTCGGGAGTACTTACGAGCAGTACTTC. It specifies CASSIVGSTYEQYF. Using reference TRBV19 and TRBJ2-7 for the parts outside the CDR3, the full variable domain is DGGITQSPKYLFRKEGQNVTLSCEQNLNHDAMYWYRQDPGQGLRLIYYSQIVNDFQKGDIAEGYSVSREKKESFPLTVTSAQKNPTAFYLCASSIVGSTYEQYFGPGTRLTVT.

The genes are TRBV19 and TRBJ2-6; TRBD2 agrees at 15 bases. V trimming: 5 bases; J trimming: 0 bases; junction bases outside the gene matches: 5. This CDR3 region has 19 residues. In germline, CDR1 is LNHDA, CDR2 SQIVND (reference sequence). The CDR3 region is CASSRGLAGGFSGANVLTF. The CDR3 DNA reads TGTGCCAGTAGTCGGGGACTAGCGGGAGGATTCTCTGGGGCCAACGTCCTGACTTTC.

The chain uses TRBV19 and TRBJ2-2; weak D call: TRBD1 (5 bases). Per the germline V gene, CDR1 is LNHDA and CDR2 is SQIVND (reference sequence). This CDR3 region has 15 residues. Trimming removed 3 bases at V and 5 bases at J, with 13 bases between. The CDR3 region is CASSIGQGGTGELFF. Here the CDR3 DNA reads TGTGCCAGTAGTATCGGGCAGGGTGGGACCGGGGAGCTGTTTTTT. Filled out from reference TRBV19 and TRBJ2-2, the complete variable domain reads DGGITQSPKYLFRKEGQNVTLSCEQNLNHDAMYWYRQDPGQGLRLIYYSQIVNDFQKGDIAEGYSVSREKKESFPLTVTSAQKNPTAFYLCASSIGQGGTGELFFGEGSRLTVL.

A few counts support this clone. The CDR3 protein is CASSYSGPDQPQHF. DNA of the CDR3: TGTGCCAGCAGTTACAGCGGACCCGATCAGCCCCAGCATTTT. This rearrangement joins TRBV6-5 to TRBJ1-5; D is unresolved. Trimming stripped 2 bases from V and 5 bases from J, with 10 bases between. Germline V CDR1 and CDR2: MNHEY, SVGAGI. The CDR3 is 14 residues long.

The chain employs TRBV2 and TRBJ1-2; D is possibly TRBD1 (6 bases). The CDR3 covers 12 residues. V was trimmed by 7 bases and J by 3 bases, leaving 9 bases between them. Germline V gene data show CDR1 as SNHLY and CDR2 as FYNNEI. Written as DNA, the CDR3 is TGTGCCAGCACCTGGACAGACTATGGCTACACCTTC. Protein sequence: CASTWTDYGYTF.

V gene TRBV28 combines with J gene TRBJ1-2, with 7 bases that match TRBD1. The CDR3 runs to 13 residues. Germline V CDR1 and CDR2: MDHEN, SYDVKM. V shed 7 bases, J shed 6 bases, and the junction held 8 bases outside the gene matches. DNA of the CDR3: TGTGCCAGCAAAGAGGGGGCTTTTAATGGCTACACCTTC. Its protein is CASKEGAFNGYTF.

The chain couples TRBV6-1 to TRBJ2-5; the match to TRBD1 covers 9 bases. From germline, CDR1 is MNHNS and CDR2 SASEGT. The CDR3 totals 15 residues. The ends lost 0 bases at V and 4 bases at J; junction bases unmatched: 3. The CDR3 sequence: CASSEAETGGETQYF. DNA for the CDR3: TGTGCCAGCAGTGAAGCGGAGACAGGGGGAGAGACCCAGTACTTC.

A note on this clone: Sequence at one end of the junction differs from germline and may be a read error. The chain carries TRBV7-9 and TRBJ1-1; D possibly corresponds to TRBD1 (6 bases). The CDR3 loop spans 17 amino acids. Germline V lookup: CDR1 SEHNR, CDR2 FQNEAQ (reference sequence). The CDR3 nucleotides read TGTTCCAGCAGCCGGATGACAGGTCGGTTTGGGAACACTGAAGCTTTCTTT. Its protein is CSSSRMTGRFGNTEAFF.

On this clone: Other DNA sequences within the sample encode an identical CDR3. The chain uses TRBV19 and TRBJ2-7; TRBD1 matches 11 bases. Per the germline V gene, CDR1 is LNHDA and CDR2 is SQIVND (reference sequence). The J segment lost 6 bases and the V segment lost 3 bases, leaving 1 base of the junction unmatched. CDR3 length: 13 residues. For the CDR3, the DNA is TGTGCCAGTAGTATCGGGACAGGGGGCGAGCAGTACTTC. Protein product: CASSIGTGGEQYF.

The rearrangement joins TRBV7-2 to TRBJ2-3, with D possibly being TRBD2 (7 bases). The CDR3 has 14 residues. With 6 bases removed from V and 5 bases from J, the gap between germline ends came to 15 bases. Germline V gene sequence: CDR1 SGHTA, CDR2 FQGNSA. CDR3 in DNA: TGTGCCAGCAGTTCGGGGGGCCGGGGAGATACGCAGTATTTT. Protein: CASSSGGRGDTQYF.

The genes are TRBV13 and TRBJ1-2; maybe TRBD1 (5 bases). V shed 1 base and J shed 2 bases, with 17 bases lying between them. The CDR3 runs to 17 residues. The germline gives CDR1 PRHDT, CDR2 FYEKMQ (reference sequence). For the CDR3, the DNA is TGTGCCAGCAGCTTAGAGATGGAGGGGAATTTGAACTATGGCTACACCTTC. Translation gives CASSLEMEGNLNYGYTF.

The chain links TRBV5-1 to TRBJ2-5, with D perhaps matching TRBD2 (6 bases). The CDR3 covers 15 residues. Germline CDR1 SGHRS, CDR2 YFSETQ. Trimming took off 0 bases at V and 3 bases at J, with 12 bases between the two ends. CDR3 DNA: TGCGCCAGCAGCTTGGCGGGACTCCCCGAAGAGACCCAGTACTTC. This sequence encodes CASSLAGLPEETQYF.

CDR3 amino acids: CATGLETQYF. The CDR3 region has the DNA TGTGCCACCGGACTTGAGACCCAGTACTTC. The chain employs TRBV7-2 and TRBJ2-5, with D tentatively TRBD2 (5 bases). In germline, CDR1 is SGHTA, CDR2 FQGNSA. The CDR3 runs to 10 residues. V shed 10 bases and J shed 5 bases, with 8 bases lying between them.

The chain links TRBV27 to TRBJ2-7; D is perhaps TRBD2 (6 bases). The CDR3 sequence is 14 residues long. CDR1 is MNHEY, CDR2 SMNVEV, per germline (reference sequence). Trimming removed 7 bases at V and 4 bases at J, with 17 bases between. The CDR3: CASNGRAGMYEQYF. The CDR3 DNA reads TGTGCCAGCAATGGTAGGGCGGGGATGTACGAGCAGTACTTC.

This chain uses TRBV29-1 with TRBJ1-2, with D uncertain. Germline CDR1 reads SQVTM; CDR2 reads ANQGSEA. The CDR3 length is 13 residues. V was clipped by 0 bases and J by 7 bases, with 12 bases between them. CDR3: CSVEDRGRAGYTF. CDR3 in DNA: TGCAGCGTTGAAGATCGAGGGAGGGCTGGCTACACCTTC.

In this sample, this clone turned up a few times. This chain connects TRBV4-1 to TRBJ1-1; D not resolved. Trimming pared 0 bases from V and 2 bases from J, leaving 10 bases between. The CDR3 is made up of 15 amino acids. Germline CDR1 and CDR2: MGHRA and YSYEKL. As DNA, the CDR3 is TGCGCCAGCAGCCAAGAACGTCCCGGTAACACTGAAGCTTTCTTT. Protein: CASSQERPGNTEAFF.

This chain links TRBV5-4 with TRBJ1-3; TRBD1 matches 7 bases. The CDR3 contains 16 residues. CDR1 and CDR2 from the germline V gene are SGHNT and YYREEE (reference sequence). Unmatched junction bases numbered 11, after V lost 4 bases and J lost 4 bases. The CDR3 DNA is TGTGCCAGCAGCCGATATCAGACAGGGTACGGAAACACCATATATTTT. It encodes CASSRYQTGYGNTIYF.

This clone showed up just a few times. Distinct nucleotide sequences in the sample also encode this CDR3. J is TRBJ1-3 and V is TRBV19; D is undetermined. V lost 5 bases and J lost 0, with 5 bases in between. The CDR3 has 13 amino acids. The V gene's germline CDR1 is LNHDA and CDR2 SQIVND (reference sequence). The CDR3 DNA reads as TGTGCCAGTAGTCCCGTCTCTGGAAACACCATATATTTT. It codes for CASSPVSGNTIYF.

The rearrangement joins TRBV27 to TRBJ2-1; TRBD1 might be the D (5 bases). V was cut by 6 bases and J by 10 bases, with 13 bases left in between. The CDR3 covers 12 residues. Germline CDR1 MNHEY, CDR2 SMNVEV (reference sequence). CDR3: CASSQARTEQFF. CDR3 coding DNA: TGTGCCAGCAGCCAAGCTAGGACAGAGCAGTTCTTC.